The 24 T cell receptor beta chains listed next were all sequenced from one sample in a study of blood T cell repertoires in COVID-19. Clones were read by immunoSEQ multiplex PCR, and TCRdb kept only the in-frame ones, dropping some. The sample yields around 170,000 clones, 88% seen once. The sequenced sample consisted of PBMCs or T cells enriched from blood (not recorded which). The receptors come from a woman aged 18-35 years who had recovered from COVID-19.

This clone is a singleton in its sample. This chain uses TRBV11-2 with TRBJ1-2; no reliable D call. The germline V gene encodes CDR1 SGHAT and CDR2 FQNNGV. The CDR3 length is 13 residues. V was pared by 1 base and J by 6 bases, with 9 bases between. The CDR3 here is CASSLGQADGYTF. CDR3 in DNA: TGTGCCAGCAGCTTAGGCCAGGCAGATGGCTACACCTTC.

The chain carries TRBV4-1 and TRBJ2-7; unclear D gene. V lost 0 bases, J lost 0 bases, and 15 bases lay in between. The length of the CDR3 is 17 residues. Per germline, CDR1 MGHRA and CDR2 YSYEKL. The CDR3, as DNA: TGCGCCAGCAGCCAAGACTTGAGCGACTCATACTCCTACGAGCAGTACTTC. Translated: CASSQDLSDSYSYEQYF.

This clone was counted between two and nine times. The chain joins TRBV7-9 to TRBJ1-1; tentative D call: TRBD1 (6 bases). V lost 5 bases, J lost 8 bases, and 9 bases lay in between. Germline lookup yields CDR1 SEHNR and CDR2 FQNEAQ (reference sequence). CDR3 length equals 11 residues. This CDR3 reads CASSPGTEAFF. CDR3 DNA: TGTGCCAGCAGCCCGGGGACAGAAGCTTTCTTT. Drawing the rest from reference TRBV7-9 and TRBJ1-1, the complete variable domain is DTGVSQNPRHKITKRGQNVTFRCDPISEHNRLYWYRQTLGQGPEFLTYFQNEAQLEKSRLLSDRFSAERPKGSFSTLEIQRTEQGDSAMYLCASSPGTEAFFGQGTRLTVV.

The rearrangement uses TRBV27 and TRBJ1-2, with a weak D call TRBD1 (6 bases). Germline loops: CDR1 MNHEY, CDR2 SMNVEV (reference sequence). The CDR3 is made up of 17 amino acids. V was trimmed by 4 bases and J by 3 bases, leaving 21 bases between them. The CDR3 protein is CASSSRYPLTGHYGYTF. The CDR3 DNA is TGTGCCAGCAGTTCGAGATACCCCCTAACAGGGCACTATGGCTACACCTTC.

Only a few counts were recorded for this clone. V is TRBV6-5 and J is TRBJ2-7, with 10 bases lining up with TRBD2. This CDR3 is built from 14 residues. Germline trimming cut 5 bases from V and 3 bases from J; bases unmatched to any gene: 4. Looked up from germline, CDR1 is MNHEY and CDR2 is SVGAGI. CDR3 DNA: TGTGCCAGCAGTCGTAGCGGGGGGATCTACGAGCAGTACTTC. This gives the protein CASSRSGGIYEQYF.

The chain links TRBV9 to TRBJ1-1; D gene ambiguous. CDR1 SGDLS and CDR2 YYNGEE come from the germline V gene. This CDR3 is built from 15 residues. V gave up 4 bases and J gave up 1 base, with 14 bases separating them. CDR3 in DNA: TGTGCCAGCAGCCCACGGGGAGGGCCGAACACTGAAGCTTTCTTT. It codes for CASSPRGGPNTEAFF.

The CDR3: CASSVLAGRSGETQYF. The CDR3 nucleotides read TGTGCCAGCAGCGTTCTAGCGGGCCGGAGTGGGGAGACCCAGTACTTC. The rearrangement uses TRBV9 and TRBJ2-5, with 8 bases lining up with TRBD2. Germline-derived CDR1 and CDR2 are SGDLS and YYNGEE. V shed 2 bases, J shed 5 bases, and the junction held 11 bases outside the gene matches. The length of the CDR3 is 16 residues.

V usage is TRBV5-1 and J usage is TRBJ2-2; 10 bases are a match to TRBD2. The CDR3 has 18 residues. The trim removed 1 base at V and 0 bases at J, leaving 6 bases unmatched. In germline, CDR1 is SGHRS, CDR2 YFSETQ. The CDR3 region has the DNA TGCGCCAGCAGCTTGATACCCGGGACTAGCGCGAACACCGGGGAGCTGTTTTTT. Translated: CASSLIPGTSANTGELFF.

This chain uses TRBV21-1 with TRBJ2-5; TRBD2 is taken as the D call from the table, unchecked against the DNA. TRBV21-1 counts as a pseudogene. The CDR3 extends over 15 amino acids. The CDR3 nucleotides are TGTGCCAGCAGCCTGGGGGACTCCAGGGAAGAGACCCAGTACTTC. Protein product: CASSLGDSREETQYF.

This clone was counted many times. The chain has TRBV2 and TRBJ2-7; possible D gene TRBD2, 6 bases. The CDR3 is made up of 13 amino acids. The germline CDR1 and CDR2 sequences are SNHLY and FYNNEI. V lost 8 bases and J lost 3, with 14 bases in between. The CDR3 nucleotides are TGTGCCAGCTATCGCGGGGTTGGCTACGAGCAGTACTTC. It encodes CASYRGVGYEQYF.

The rearrangement links TRBV27 to TRBJ1-1; TRBD1 might be the D (5 bases). The ends were cut back, 6 bases at V and 4 bases at J, with 12 bases in the middle. Germline-derived CDR1 and CDR2 are MNHEY and SMNVEV (reference sequence). The CDR3 loop spans 13 amino acids. CDR3 residues: CASRISGGTEAFF. The DNA of the CDR3 is TGTGCCAGCAGAATTTCGGGGGGCACTGAAGCTTTCTTT.

This clone has more than one count but fewer than ten. The chain carries TRBV4-2 and TRBJ1-1; 7 nucleotides agree with TRBD1. V lost 0 bases and J lost 5; bases outside the gene matches: 6. Germline values: CDR1 LGHNA, CDR2 YNFKEQ. The CDR3 contains 15 residues. CDR3 sequence reads: CASSQDPGGWTEAFF. The CDR3, as DNA: TGTGCCAGCAGCCAAGATCCAGGGGGGTGGACTGAAGCTTTCTTT.

The CDR3 loop is CASSQVGRRAGELFF. CDR3 DNA: TGCGCCAGCAGCCAAGTAGGGCGCAGGGCCGGGGAGCTGTTTTTT. This sequence joins TRBV4-1 and TRBJ2-2; TRBD1 is a possible D gene (5 bases). Germline CDR1 MGHRA, CDR2 YSYEKL. Trimming removed 1 base at V and 6 bases at J, with 12 bases between. The CDR3 is 15 residues long.

The rearrangement joins TRBV6-5 to TRBJ2-1; 10 positions agree with TRBD2. Trimming at V came to 2 bases and at J to 7 bases, leaving 5 bases not matched to a gene. Germline values: CDR1 MNHEY, CDR2 SVGAGI. CDR3 size: 15 residues. CDR3 bases: TGTGCCAGCAGTTACGGCACTAGCGGGACGAATGAGCAGTTCTTC. It specifies CASSYGTSGTNEQFF.

The V gene is TRBV30, the J gene TRBJ2-4; 7 nucleotides agree with TRBD2. V shed 2 bases, J shed 6 bases, and the junction held 4 bases outside the gene matches. The CDR3 covers 13 residues. Germline CDR1 GTSNPN, CDR2 SVGIG (reference sequence). This CDR3 is CAWSSGRGNIQYF. DNA for the CDR3: TGTGCCTGGAGTTCGGGGAGGGGAAACATTCAGTACTTC.

This chain joins TRBV18 and TRBJ1-5, with D unresolved. Germline V CDR1 and CDR2: KGHSH, LQKENI. The CDR3 is made up of 17 amino acids. Trimming cost V 0 bases and J 6 bases, with 18 bases left between them. The CDR3 DNA reads TGTGCCAGCTCACCACCACCTTTATTATCAGGCTTTCAGCCCCAGCATTTT. Its protein is CASSPPPLLSGFQPQHF.

This chain connects TRBV28 to TRBJ1-6, with 7 bases lining up with TRBD1. Trimming took 3 bases from V and 5 from J; bases not matched to a gene: 7. CDR1 and CDR2 (germline): MDHEN, SYDVKM. This CDR3 is built from 16 residues. As DNA, the CDR3 is TGTGCCAGCAGTTTTTCAGGGGGTGAGGATAATTCACCCCTCCACTTT. Its translation: CASSFSGGEDNSPLHF.

J is TRBJ2-2 and V is TRBV19; TRBD1 agrees at 7 bases. Germline trimming cut 10 bases from V and 4 bases from J; bases unmatched to any gene: 6. CDR1 and CDR2 (germline): LNHDA, SQIVND (reference sequence). There are 13 residues in the CDR3. CDR3 amino acids: CAIRDRPTGELFF. The CDR3, as DNA: TGTGCCATAAGGGACAGACCCACCGGGGAGCTGTTTTTT.

J is TRBJ2-1 and V is TRBV7-3, with 8 bases lining up with TRBD2. With 5 bases clipped from V and 4 bases from J, the junction kept 10 bases outside the gene matches. Germline loops: CDR1 SGHTA, CDR2 FQGTGA. The CDR3 is 16 residues long. DNA of the CDR3: TGTGCCAGCAGCCCAGAAACAACGGGAGGGTACAATGAGCAGTTCTTC. The encoded protein is CASSPETTGGYNEQFF.

The chain is built from TRBV7-9 and TRBJ1-3; D is ambiguous. The CDR3 runs to 14 residues. V was shortened by 3 bases and J by 4 bases, with 10 bases between the two germline ends. The germline V gene encodes CDR1 SEHNR and CDR2 FQNEAQ (reference sequence). The CDR3, as DNA: TGTGCCAGCAGCTTTACAATTCCCGGAAACACCATATATTTT. Translating it yields CASSFTIPGNTIYF. Using reference TRBV7-9 and TRBJ1-3 for the parts outside the CDR3, the full variable domain is DTGVSQNPRHKITKRGQNVTFRCDPISEHNRLYWYRQTLGQGPEFLTYFQNEAQLEKSRLLSDRFSAERPKGSFSTLEIQRTEQGDSAMYLCASSFTIPGNTIYFGEGSWLTVV.

The V call is TRBV6-5, the J call TRBJ2-5, with D possibly being TRBD1 (5 bases). The CDR3 extends over 12 amino acids. The germline V gene has CDR1 MNHEY and CDR2 SVGAGI. V was pared by 10 bases and J by 5 bases, with 14 bases between. The CDR3: CATAGLGETQYF. The CDR3 DNA reads TGTGCCACCGCAGGGTTGGGGGAGACCCAGTACTTC.

This chain joins TRBV10-3 and TRBJ2-5; D ambiguous. V dropped 0 bases and J dropped 4 bases, with 12 bases sitting between them. Germline V gives CDR1 ENHRY, CDR2 SYGVKD. CDR3 size: 15 residues. CDR3 sequence reads: CAISESTDIGETQYF. CDR3 bases: TGTGCCATCAGTGAGTCTACAGATATAGGAGAGACCCAGTACTTC.

The chain carries TRBV5-1 and TRBJ1-1; 7 bases match TRBD1. The V gene's germline CDR1 is SGHRS and CDR2 YFSETQ. The CDR3 sequence is 17 residues long. The V segment lost 0 bases and the J segment 1 base; nucleotides outside the gene matches: 9. CDR3 sequence reads: CASSLVTGAMENTEAFF. CDR3 bases: TGCGCCAGCAGCTTGGTAACAGGGGCGATGGAGAACACTGAAGCTTTCTTT.

In its sample, this clone was seen a few times. V and J are TRBV28 and TRBJ2-4; weak D call: TRBD1 (5 bases). V lost 7 bases and J 6 bases, leaving 10 bases between the germline ends. CDR1 MDHEN and CDR2 SYDVKM come from the germline V gene. The CDR3 has 12 residues. DNA for the CDR3: TGTGCCAGCAACGTAAGGGGAAACATTCAGTACTTC. This translates into CASNVRGNIQYF.